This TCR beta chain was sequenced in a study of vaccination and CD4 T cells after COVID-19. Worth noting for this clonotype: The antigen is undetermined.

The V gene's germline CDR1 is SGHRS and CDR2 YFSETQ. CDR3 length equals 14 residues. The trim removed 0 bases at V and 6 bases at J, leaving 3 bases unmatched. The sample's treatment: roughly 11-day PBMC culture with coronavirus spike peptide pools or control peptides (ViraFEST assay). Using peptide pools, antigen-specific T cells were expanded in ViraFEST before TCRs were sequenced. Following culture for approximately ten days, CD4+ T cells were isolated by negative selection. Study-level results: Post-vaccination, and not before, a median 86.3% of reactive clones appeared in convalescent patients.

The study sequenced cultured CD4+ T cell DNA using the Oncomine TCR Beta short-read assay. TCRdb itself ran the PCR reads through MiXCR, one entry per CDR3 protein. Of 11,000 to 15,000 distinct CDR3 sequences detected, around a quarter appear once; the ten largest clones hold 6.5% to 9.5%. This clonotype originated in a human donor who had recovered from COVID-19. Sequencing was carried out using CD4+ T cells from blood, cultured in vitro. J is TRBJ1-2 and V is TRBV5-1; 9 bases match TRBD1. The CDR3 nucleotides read TGCGCCAGCAGCTTGGGGACAGGGGTTCATGGCTACACCTTC. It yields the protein CASSLGTGVHGYTF.